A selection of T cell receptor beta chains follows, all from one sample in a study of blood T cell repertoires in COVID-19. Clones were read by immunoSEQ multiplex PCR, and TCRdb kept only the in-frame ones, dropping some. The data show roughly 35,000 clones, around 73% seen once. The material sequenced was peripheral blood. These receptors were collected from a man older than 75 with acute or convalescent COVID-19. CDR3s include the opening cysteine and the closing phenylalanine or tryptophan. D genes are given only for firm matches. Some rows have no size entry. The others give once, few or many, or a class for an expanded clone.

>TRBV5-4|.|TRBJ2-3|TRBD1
TGTGCCAGCAGCCGGTGGGACAGCCCTAGCACAGATACGCAGTATTTT
CASSRWDSPSTDTQYF
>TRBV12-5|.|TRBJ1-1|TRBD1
TGTGCTAGTGGTTCCCGGACAGGGAGGAACACTGAAGCTTTCTTT
CASGSRTGRNTEAFF
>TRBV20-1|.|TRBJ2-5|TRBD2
TGCAGTGCTAGTGACCCGCGGGGGGGTTTTCAAGAGACCCAGTACTTC
CSASDPRGGFQETQYF
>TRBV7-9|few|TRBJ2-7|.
TGTGCCAGCAGCTCCCTGCTGGGGCCCGAGCAGTACTTC
CASSSLLGPEQYF
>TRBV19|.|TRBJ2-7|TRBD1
TGTGCCAGTAGTAAACCCGGGACAGGGGTGTACGAGCAGTACTTC
CASSKPGTGVYEQYF
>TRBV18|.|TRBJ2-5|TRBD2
TGTGCCAGCTCACGACAACTAGCGAGTGAGACCCAGTACTTC
CASSRQLASETQYF
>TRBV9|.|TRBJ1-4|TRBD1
TGTGCCAGCAGCGTTAGACAGGGGGATGAAAAACTGTTTTTT
CASSVRQGDEKLFF
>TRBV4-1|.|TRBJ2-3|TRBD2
TGCGCCAGCAGCCAAGATCCCACCGGACTAGCGGGCACAGATACGCAGTATTTT
CASSQDPTGLAGTDTQYF
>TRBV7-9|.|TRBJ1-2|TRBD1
TGTGCCAGCAGCTCGACAGGGAGAGGCTACACCTTC
CASSSTGRGYTF
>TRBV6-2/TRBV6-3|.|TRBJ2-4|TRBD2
TGTGCCAGCAGTTTGCGCGGCGGGGGGACGGGAAACATTCAGTACTTC
CASSLRGGGTGNIQYF
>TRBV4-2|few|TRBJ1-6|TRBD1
TGTGCCAGCAGCCAAGAGACAGGGGGGAGTTCACCCCTCCACTTT
CASSQETGGSSPLHF
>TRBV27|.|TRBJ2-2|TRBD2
TGTGCCAGCAGTTCAACTAGCGGGGGGAACACCGGGGAGCTGTTTTTT
CASSSTSGGNTGELFF
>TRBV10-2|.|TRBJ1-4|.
TGCGCCAGCAGAAATGGCGGTAATGAAAAACTGTTTTTT
CASRNGGNEKLFF
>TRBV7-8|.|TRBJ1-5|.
TGTGCCACCCGTTCGGCCGGGGGGGATCAGCCCCAGCATTTT
CATRSAGGDQPQHF
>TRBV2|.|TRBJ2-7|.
TGTGCCAGCAGGCGGATCTACGAGCAGTACTTC
CASRRIYEQYF
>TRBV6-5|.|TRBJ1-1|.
TGTGCCAGCAACCAGGGGCGCGGGTTGGCTGAAGCTTTCTTT
CASNQGRGLAEAFF
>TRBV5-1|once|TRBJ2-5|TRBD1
TGCGCCAGCAGCCCAGTGACAGGGACCCAAGAGACCCAGTACTTC
CASSPVTGTQETQYF
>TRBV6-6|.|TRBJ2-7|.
TGTGCCAGCAGTTACTCTTTCCAGGGGACCTACGAGCAGTACTTC
CASSYSFQGTYEQYF
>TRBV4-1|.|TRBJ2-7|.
TGCGCCAGCAGCCAAACAGGGAGCTACGAGCAGTACTTC
CASSQTGSYEQYF
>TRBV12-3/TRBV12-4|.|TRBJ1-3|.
TGTGCCAGCAGTTCGACAATAAAGGACACCATATATTTT
CASSSTIKDTIYF
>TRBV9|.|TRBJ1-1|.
TGTGCCAGCAGCCCATGGAGGATGAACACTGAAGCTTTCTTT
CASSPWRMNTEAFF
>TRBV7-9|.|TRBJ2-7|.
TGTGCCAGCAGCACTTGGACAACACCCTACGAGCAGTACTTC
CASSTWTTPYEQYF
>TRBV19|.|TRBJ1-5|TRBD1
TGTGCCAGTATGGGACAGGCATACAGTTCCCATAGCAATCAGCCCCAGCATTTT
CASMGQAYSSHSNQPQHF
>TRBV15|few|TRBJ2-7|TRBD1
TGTGCCACCAGCAGAGACAACAGGGGGCTACACGAGCAGTACTTC
CATSRDNRGLHEQYF
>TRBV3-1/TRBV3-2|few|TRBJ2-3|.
TGTGCCAGCAGCCCCGAACAACTTCTAGATTACACAGATACGCAGTATTTT
CASSPEQLLDYTDTQYF
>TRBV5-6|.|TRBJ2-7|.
TGTGCCAGCAGCTTCCTACTAGGCGCCCACGAGCAGTACTTC
CASSFLLGAHEQYF
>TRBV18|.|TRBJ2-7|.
TGTGCCAGCTCACCCTCACTAGGGGGCTACGAGCAGTACTTC
CASSPSLGGYEQYF
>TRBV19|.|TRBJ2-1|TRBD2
TGTGCCAGTAGTATGTTCCTGGGTTGGGGAGCGGGGGGGCGGAATGAGCAGTTCTTC
CASSMFLGWGAGGRNEQFF
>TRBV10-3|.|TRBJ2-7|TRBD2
TGTGCCATCAGCGTCGCCCGACTAGCGGGGAGAGCCGAGCAGTACTTC
CAISVARLAGRAEQYF
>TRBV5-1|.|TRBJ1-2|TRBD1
TGCGCCAGCAGCTTGGGGGGACAGGGAATCACTCTATTC
CASSLGGQGITLF
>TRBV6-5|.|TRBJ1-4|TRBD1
TGTGCCAGCAGTACCGGGACAGGAAATGAAAAACTGTTTTTT
CASSTGTGNEKLFF
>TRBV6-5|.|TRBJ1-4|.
TGTGCCAGCAGTAGACAGGCAACTAATGAAAAACTGTTTTTT
CASSRQATNEKLFF
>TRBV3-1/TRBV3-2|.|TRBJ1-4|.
TGTGCCAGCCGAACCACGGGGACACAGAATGAAAAACTGTTTTTT
CASRTTGTQNEKLFF